This TCR beta chain came from a study of cytomegalovirus exposure and HLA in healthy donors. General study points: Within an earlier analysis, most TCR beta V segments proved productive either about 87% or about 30% of the time. Likely technical artifact: a cluster of highly shared sequence variants.

The CDR3 runs to 16 residues. V lost 2 bases to trimming and J lost 4 bases, with 14 bases between them. The V gene's germline CDR1 is MGHRA and CDR2 YSYEKL. About this clone: Its antigen is not identified.

The PCR made use of 60 Vbeta and 13 Jbeta primers. Repertoires were generated with immunoSEQ multiplex PCR, while TCRdb's copy carries only in-frame clones and drops some. This sample has approximately 120,000 clones, with over 60% found just once. V gene TRBV4-1 combines with J gene TRBJ2-2; tentatively, D is TRBD2 (7 bases). This receptor was identified in a man over 45 in good health and CMV-seronegative. Sample: PBMCs. The CDR3 nucleotides are TGCGCCAGCAGCCAATGGGGGGGGGCGAGCACCGGGGAGCTGTTTTTT. This encodes CASSQWGGASTGELFF.